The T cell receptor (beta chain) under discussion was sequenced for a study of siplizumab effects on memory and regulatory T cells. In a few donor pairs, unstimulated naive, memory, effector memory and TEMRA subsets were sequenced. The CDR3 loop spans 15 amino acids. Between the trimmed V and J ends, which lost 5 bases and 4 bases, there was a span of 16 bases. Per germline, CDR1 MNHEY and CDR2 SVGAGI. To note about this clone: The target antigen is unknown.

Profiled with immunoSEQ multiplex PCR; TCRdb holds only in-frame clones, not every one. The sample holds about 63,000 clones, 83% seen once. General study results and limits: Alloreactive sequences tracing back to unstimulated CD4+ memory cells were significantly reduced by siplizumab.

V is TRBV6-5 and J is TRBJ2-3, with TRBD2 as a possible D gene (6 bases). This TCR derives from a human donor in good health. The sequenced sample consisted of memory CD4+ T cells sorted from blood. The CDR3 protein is CASSPWGEVADTQYF. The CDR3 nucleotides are TGTGCCAGCAGTCCCTGGGGGGAGGTAGCAGATACGCAGTATTTT.